This TCR beta chain was captured in a study of shared T cell receptors in the human thymus. This CDR3 is 14 amino acids long. CDR1 is MNHNS and CDR2 is SASEGT in the germline V gene. J lost 7 bases, V lost 6 bases, and 8 bases had no gene match. Sequencing used immunoSEQ multiplex PCR; TCRdb keeps in-frame clones, though not all of them. The data contain 700,000 or so clones, approximately 83% of them seen just once; the ten biggest clones take up 0.0095% to 0.013%. Separately, the same data were catalogued under a study of human thymus T cells.

V usage is TRBV6-1 and J usage is TRBJ2-7, with 11 bases that match TRBD2. The sequence came from a girl in the first two years of life with a congenital heart defect. The sequenced sample consisted of thymocytes. The CDR3 reads CASRLAGGRMEQYF. For the CDR3, the DNA is TGTGCCAGCAGATTAGCGGGGGGGCGGATGGAGCAGTACTTC.